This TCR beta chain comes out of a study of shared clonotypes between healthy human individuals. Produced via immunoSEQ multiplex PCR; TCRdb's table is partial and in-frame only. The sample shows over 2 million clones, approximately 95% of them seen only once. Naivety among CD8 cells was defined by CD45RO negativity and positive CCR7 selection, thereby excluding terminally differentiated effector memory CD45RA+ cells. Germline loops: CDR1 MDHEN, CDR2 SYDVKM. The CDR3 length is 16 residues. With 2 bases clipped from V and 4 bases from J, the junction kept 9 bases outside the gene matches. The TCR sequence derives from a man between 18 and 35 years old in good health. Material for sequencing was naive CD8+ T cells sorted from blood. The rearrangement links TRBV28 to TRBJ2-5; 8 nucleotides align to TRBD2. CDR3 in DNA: TGTGCCAGCAGTTTACCCCGGGGGGGAGGAGGAGAGACCCAGTACTTC. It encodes CASSLPRGGGGETQYF.